Here is one T cell receptor (beta chain) with its context. As yet, its antigen is unknown. Trimming removed 3 bases from V and 4 bases from J; junction bases left unmatched: 5. The CDR3 runs 15 residues. Germline V gene sequence: CDR1 SGHTA, CDR2 FQGNSA. This entry belongs to a study of T-cell memory formation after mild COVID-19. Study-level findings and limits: The appearance of some responding clones in pre-infection memory suggested that cross-reactive memory joined. Clones that contracted clustered mainly in CM and EM if CD4+ and in EMRA if CD8+.

Researchers used 5'RACE with constant-segment primers to make TCR alpha and TCR beta cDNA libraries that carry sample barcodes and UMIs. MiXCR, applied by TCRdb to the 5' RACE reads, yields one record per CDR3 protein. The table includes over 300,000 distinct CDR3 sequences, around 20% detected once. Material: PBMCs or a T cell subset sorted from them (not recorded which). V and J are TRBV7-2 and TRBJ2-1; 8 bases agree with TRBD1. This receptor was identified in a man in his late teens or twenties who had mild COVID-19 (a few samples of this study predate the infection). Cell type and time point are not known. CDR3 sequence: CASSFGTGAYNEQFF. The CDR3 bases are TGTGCCAGCAGCTTCGGGACAGGTGCATACAATGAGCAGTTCTTC.